This is a list of T cell receptor beta chains from one sample in a study of shared clonotypes between healthy human individuals. Assay: immunoSEQ multiplex PCR; the TCRdb copy retains only in-frame clones and omits some. The sample comprises about 2.1 million clones, approximately 92% of which are singletons, and approximately 1.6% rests with the top ten. Sequenced material: naive CD8+ T cells from PBMCs. Receptors originate from a man between 18 and 35 years old in good health. Some clones in this sample may be carry-over from other donors' samples. CDR3s leave out the opening cysteine and the closing phenylalanine or tryptophan. Each record gives: J gene, clone size, CDR3 length, V gene, CDR3 protein. Rows give clone size only sometimes, using once, few, many, or a class for an expanded clone.

TRBJ1-5 | few | 14 | TRBV19 | ASSKRREEGNQPQH
TRBJ2-3 | NA | 16 | TRBV11-2 | ASSLVRGLAHRTDTQY
TRBJ2-3 | NA | 14 | TRBV5-1 | ASSQTSGSYADTQY
TRBJ2-7 | NA | 13 | TRBV27 | ASSLEGFSPYEQY
TRBJ2-1 | NA | 13 | TRBV28 | ASSSTSGGYNEQF
TRBJ2-2 | NA | 14 | TRBV4-1 | ASSQGPAGSAGELF
TRBJ1-2 | NA | 14 | TRBV7-2 | ASSAVEHQPHYGYT
TRBJ2-7 | NA | 11 | TRBV5-1 | ASSIRQGYEQY
TRBJ2-7 | NA | 12 | TRBV5-1 | ASSLAVSSYEQY
TRBJ1-1 | NA | 13 | TRBV5-1 | ASSLWTGRDTEAF
TRBJ2-7 | NA | 14 | TRBV7-8 | ASTLSTGRTPGEQY
TRBJ1-3 | NA | 13 | TRBV7-3 | ASSLNSGSGNTIY
TRBJ2-7 | NA | 14 | TRBV15 | ATSRGWMEGSYEQY
TRBJ2-1 | NA | 11 | TRBV29-1 | SAGLAGAYEQF
TRBJ2-5 | NA | 11 | TRBV14 | ASSRGVRETQY
TRBJ2-3 | once | 12 | TRBV7-9 | ASSFGSGTDTQY
TRBJ2-7 | once | 13 | TRBV7-9 | ASSLAQGRSYEQY
TRBJ2-5 | NA | 14 | TRBV6-5 | ASSLSRVSGFETQY
TRBJ1-2 | NA | 14 | TRBV5-1 | ASRERTGPLYYGYT
TRBJ2-2 | NA | 17 | TRBV7-9 | ASSLDGQGERLHTGELF
TRBJ2-7 | once | 14 | TRBV10-3 | AIRGEGVEPTYEQY
TRBJ2-2 | NA | 14 | TRBV9 | ASSVEGTGRTGELF
NA | NA | 16 | TRBV4-1 | ASSQEPPRQGGAYEQY
TRBJ2-7 | NA | 13 | TRBV4-2 | ASSQDIAAPYEQY
TRBJ2-1 | NA | 14 | TRBV5-4 | ASSSHYTGSYNEQF
TRBJ1-3 | NA | 14 | TRBV30 | AWTGTGPSSGNTIY
TRBJ2-1 | NA | 14 | TRBV27 | ASSLWGGLTNNEQF
TRBJ1-1 | once | 12 | TRBV7-6 | ASSLGSVGTEAF
TRBJ2-7 | NA | 14 | TRBV7-3 | ASSVGLAGGTWEQY
TRBJ1-2 | NA | 13 | TRBV11-2 | ASSPITASNYGYT
TRBJ2-3 | NA | 14 | TRBV28 | ASSPPTGMFTDTQY
TRBJ1-5 | NA | 20 | TRBV12-2 | ASRSPGQGDLGVWYSNQPQH
TRBJ2-7 | NA | 13 | TRBV2 | ASSVQQGAVYEQY
TRBJ1-4 | NA | 12 | TRBV5-6 | ASSFYRDRSKLF
TRBJ2-7 | NA | 14 | TRBV11-2 | ASSLDGGLALYEQY
TRBJ1-1 | NA | 12 | TRBV29-1 | SAELTETVTEAF
TRBJ1-2 | NA | 13 | TRBV7-9 | ASSLAGQVRYGYT